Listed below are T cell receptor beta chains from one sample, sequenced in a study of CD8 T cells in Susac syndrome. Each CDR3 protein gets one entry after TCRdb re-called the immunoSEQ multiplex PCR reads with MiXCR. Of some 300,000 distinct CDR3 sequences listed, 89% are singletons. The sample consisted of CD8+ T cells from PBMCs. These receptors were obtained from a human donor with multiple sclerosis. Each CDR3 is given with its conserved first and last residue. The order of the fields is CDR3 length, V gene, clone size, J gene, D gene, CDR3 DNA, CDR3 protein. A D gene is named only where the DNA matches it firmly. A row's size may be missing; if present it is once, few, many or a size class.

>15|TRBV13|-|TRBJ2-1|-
TGTGCCAGCAGCTTTGGAACAGGGAACTACAATGAGCAGTTCTTC
CASSFGTGNYNEQFF
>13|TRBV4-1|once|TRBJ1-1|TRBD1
TGCGCCAGCAGCCGAACAGGGGTCCCTGAAGCTTTCTTT
CASSRTGVPEAFF
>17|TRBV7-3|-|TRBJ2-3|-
TGTGCCAGCAGCCTCCTTGGACTTCAAACTAGCACAGATACGCAGTATTTT
CASSLLGLQTSTDTQYF
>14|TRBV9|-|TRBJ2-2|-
TGTGCCAGCAGCGTAGGGTCTAGGATCGGGGAGCTGTTTTTT
CASSVGSRIGELFF
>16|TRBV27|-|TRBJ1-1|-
TGTGCCAGCAGTTTTGGGATAGGAGGAGTCGGCACTGAAGCTTTCTTT
CASSFGIGGVGTEAFF
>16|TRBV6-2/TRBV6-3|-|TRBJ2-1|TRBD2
TGTGCCAGCAGTTCGTTGACTAGCGGGGGGAACAATGAGCAGTTCTTC
CASSSLTSGGNNEQFF
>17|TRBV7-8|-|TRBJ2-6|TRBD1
TGTGCCAGCAGCTTAGTAGAGGACAGGACTGGGGCCAACGTCCTGACTTTC
CASSLVEDRTGANVLTF
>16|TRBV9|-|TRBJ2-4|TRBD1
TGTGCCAGCAGCGTACGTCGGGACAGTGCCAAAAACATTCAGTACTTC
CASSVRRDSAKNIQYF
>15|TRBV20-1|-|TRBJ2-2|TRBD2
TGCAGTGCTAGAGAGGCGGGAGTGGACACCGGGGAGCTGTTTTTT
CSAREAGVDTGELFF
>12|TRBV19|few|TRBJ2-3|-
TGTGCCAGTTCCCCCGAGGGTGATACGCAGTATTTT
CASSPEGDTQYF
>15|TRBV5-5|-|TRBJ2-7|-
TGTGCCAGCAGCCACGGGACACCCTTACACTACGAGCAGTACTTC
CASSHGTPLHYEQYF
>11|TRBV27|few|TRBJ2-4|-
TGTGCCAGCACCCAGAATGGCATTCAGTACTTC
CASTQNGIQYF
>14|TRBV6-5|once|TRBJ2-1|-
TGTGCCAGCAGCGGACAGTGGCCCGCGAATGAGCAGTTCTTC
CASSGQWPANEQFF
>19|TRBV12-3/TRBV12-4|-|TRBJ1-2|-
TGTGCCAGCAGTTTATTCTTTTCGGCGGCAGAGAGAGATTTCTATGGCTACACCTTC
CASSLFFSAAERDFYGYTF
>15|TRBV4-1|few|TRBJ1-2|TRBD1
TGCGCCCGAAACCGGGACAGGGAAAAGGACTATGGCTACACCTTC
CARNRDREKDYGYTF
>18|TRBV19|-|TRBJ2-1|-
TGTGCCACTTGGGGCCGGGCGGGACCATCTTCTAAATACAATGAGCAGTTCTTC
CATWGRAGPSSKYNEQFF
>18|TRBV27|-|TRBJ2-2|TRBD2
TGTGCCAGCAGTCACCTTCTAGCGGGGGACGCGAACACCGGGGAGCTGTTTTTT
CASSHLLAGDANTGELFF
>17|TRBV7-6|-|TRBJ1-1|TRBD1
TGTGCCAGCAGCTTAACACCGGGACAGGGTCCTAACACTGAAGCTTTCTTT
CASSLTPGQGPNTEAFF
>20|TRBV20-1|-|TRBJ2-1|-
TGCAGTACAAAAGCTAGGGACGACTCCTTCGGGTACAGCTCCTACAATGAGCAGTTCTTC
CSTKARDDSFGYSSYNEQFF
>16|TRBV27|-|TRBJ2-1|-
TGTGCCAGCAGTTTAGCCTCCTTCAGCTCCTACAATGAGCAGTTCTTC
CASSLASFSSYNEQFF
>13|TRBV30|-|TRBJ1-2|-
TGTGCCTGGAGTGTATTTCGGGAGGTTGGCTACACCTTC
CAWSVFREVGYTF
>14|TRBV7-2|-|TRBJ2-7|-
TGTGCCAGCACCCCCGTAGGGGGGTCCTACGAGCAGTACTTC
CASTPVGGSYEQYF
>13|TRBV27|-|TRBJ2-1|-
TGTGCCAGCATGGAGGGCCTTCTCAATGAGCAGTTCTTC
CASMEGLLNEQFF
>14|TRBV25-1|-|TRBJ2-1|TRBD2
TGTGCCAGCACGACTAGCGGGCCTTACAATGAGCAGTTCTTC
CASTTSGPYNEQFF
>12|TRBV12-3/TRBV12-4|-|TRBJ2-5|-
TGTGCCAGCAGTTTTAGTACAGAGACCCAGTACTTC
CASSFSTETQYF